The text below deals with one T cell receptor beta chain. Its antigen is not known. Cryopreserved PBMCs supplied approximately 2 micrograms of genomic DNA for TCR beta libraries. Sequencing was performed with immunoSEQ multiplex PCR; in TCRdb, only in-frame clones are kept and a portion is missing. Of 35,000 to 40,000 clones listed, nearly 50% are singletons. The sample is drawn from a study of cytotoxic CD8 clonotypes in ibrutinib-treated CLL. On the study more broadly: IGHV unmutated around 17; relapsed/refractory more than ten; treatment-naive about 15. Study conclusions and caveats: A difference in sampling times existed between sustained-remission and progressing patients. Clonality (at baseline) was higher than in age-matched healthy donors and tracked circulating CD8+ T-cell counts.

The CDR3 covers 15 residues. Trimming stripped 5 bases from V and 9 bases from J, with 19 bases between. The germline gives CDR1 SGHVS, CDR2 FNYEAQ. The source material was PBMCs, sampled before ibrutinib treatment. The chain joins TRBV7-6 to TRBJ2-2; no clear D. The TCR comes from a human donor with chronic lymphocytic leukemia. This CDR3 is CASSPRMVVDRELFF. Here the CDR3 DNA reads TGTGCCAGCAGCCCCCGGATGGTGGTAGACCGGGAGCTGTTTTTT.